Below, 20 T cell receptor beta chains from the same sample are listed, as sequenced in a study of T-cell reconstitution after alpha-beta-depleted transplantation in children (TCRdb year 2016). What this sample's treatment or condition label stands for: allogeneic hematopoietic cell transplantation with graft depleted of TCRalphabeta T cells and CD19 B cells. Libraries were built with PCR. Sequencing took place on an Illumina HiSeq 2500. TCR library preparation used molecular barcoding, with unique molecular identifiers applied to normalize quantification of the TCRbeta repertoire. The public sequencing data were trimmed at Q25 with fastp and processed into clonotypes with MiXCR by TCRdb, which kept only in-frame beta chains. Rows with one shared CDR3 protein collapse into an entry with the most common genes and DNA. The sample includes hundreds of thousands of distinct CDR3 sequences, with 15% to 20% observed a single time. The ten biggest clones cover approximately 44% of the sample.

This specimen was PBMCs, mostly from graft donor cells, taken 360 days after TCRalphabeta/CD19-depleted stem cell transplant. Receptors were obtained from a male patient aged 2-9 years who had a stem cell transplant for acute lymphoblastic leukemia, so the T cells may come from the graft donor.

The J gene is TRBJ2-4, the V gene TRBV19; unclear D gene. Germline values: CDR1 LNHDA, CDR2 SQIVND (reference sequence). Trimming stripped 5 bases from V and 2 bases from J, with 7 bases between. This CDR3 is built from 13 residues. The CDR3 sequence is CASSLSTKNIQYF. In DNA, the CDR3 is TGTGCCAGTAGTCTGTCGACCAAAAACATTCAGTACTTC.

At least ten counts were recorded for this clonotype. The chain uses TRBV2 and TRBJ2-6, with D possibly matching TRBD2 (5 bases). CDR1 is SNHLY and CDR2 is FYNNEI in the germline V gene. The V gene lost 1 base and the J gene lost 4 bases, with 11 bases spanning the gap. The CDR3 is made up of 16 amino acids. CDR3 bases: TGTGCCAGCAGTGAAGTGGGCGGGTCAGGGGCCAACGTCCTGACTTTC. It encodes CASSEVGGSGANVLTF.

This clonotype has a count of ten or more. The rearrangement joins TRBV5-1 to TRBJ2-1; D gene ambiguous. V lost 3 bases, J lost 8 bases, and 9 bases lay in between. CDR1 is SGHRS, CDR2 YFSETQ, per germline. The CDR3 is 12 residues long. CDR3 DNA sequence: TGCGCCAGCAGCTCCCTCCGCGATGAGCAGTTCTTC. Its protein is CASSSLRDEQFF.

V usage is TRBV19 and J usage is TRBJ2-1; D ambiguous. CDR3 length equals 14 residues. Germline V gives CDR1 LNHDA, CDR2 SQIVND (reference sequence). V lost 5 bases, J lost 0 bases, and 8 bases lay in between. CDR3 DNA sequence: TGTGCCAGTAGTGCTTCACGCTCCTACAATGAGCAGTTCTTC. As protein: CASSASRSYNEQFF.

This sequence joins TRBV5-1 and TRBJ2-7; D possibly corresponds to TRBD2 (5 bases). The CDR3 has 13 residues. Trimming removed 4 bases from V and 5 bases from J, with 13 bases in between. The germline gives CDR1 SGHRS, CDR2 YFSETQ. The CDR3 reads CASSPGIRNEQYF. The CDR3 DNA follows: TGCGCCAGCAGCCCCGGGATTCGGAACGAGCAGTACTTC.

The V gene is TRBV3-1, the J gene TRBJ2-1; D could derive from TRBD1 or TRBD2 (5 bases each). Looked up from germline, CDR1 is LGHDT and CDR2 is YNNKEL (reference sequence). This CDR3 contains 15 residues. V shed 4 bases and J shed 7 bases, with 17 bases lying between them. The CDR3 here is CASSRQGASRNEQFF. CDR3 nucleotides: TGTGCCAGCAGCCGTCAAGGGGCTAGCCGAAATGAGCAGTTCTTC.

The J gene is TRBJ2-5, the V gene TRBV30, with 7 bases lining up with TRBD1. The germline gives CDR1 GTSNPN, CDR2 SVGIG (reference sequence). The CDR3 sequence is 13 residues long. The junction had 0 bases not matched to a gene; V was cut back by 1 base and J by 1 base. The CDR3 DNA reads as TGTGCCTGGAGTGGGGACAGCCAAGAGACCCAGTACTTC. This encodes CAWSGDSQETQYF.

This clonotype turned up a few times. The chain couples TRBV7-3 to TRBJ2-2; D remains unclear. This CDR3 has 15 residues. Per germline, CDR1 SGHTA and CDR2 FQGTGA. Trimming pared 0 bases from V and 3 bases from J, leaving 8 bases between. In DNA form, the CDR3 reads TGTGCCAGCAGCTTAACCCCACGGGACACCGGGGAGCTGTTTTTT. This gives the protein CASSLTPRDTGELFF.

This clonotype was seen a handful of times. The chain links TRBV6-1 to TRBJ1-5; 8 bases fit TRBD1. V lost 7 bases and J lost 4; bases outside the gene matches: 12. Germline-derived CDR1 and CDR2 are MNHNS and SASEGT. The CDR3 length is 16 residues. CDR3 coding DNA: TGTGCCAGCAAATCCCCCGCAGGGGGCGGGAATCAGCCCCAGCATTTT. Protein product: CASKSPAGGGNQPQHF.

This clonotype was seen repeatedly, ten times or more. CDR3 DNA: TGTGCCATCAGTGAGTCCCTGACTAGCGGGATGGAGCAGTACTTC. Translating it yields CAISESLTSGMEQYF. J is TRBJ2-7 and V is TRBV10-3; 11 bases align to TRBD2. CDR1 ENHRY and CDR2 SYGVKD come from the germline V gene. J was trimmed by 7 bases and V by 0 bases; bases with no gene match: 5. The CDR3 has 15 amino acids.

The CDR3 reads CSANLLPLGGYTF. CDR3 DNA sequence: TGCAGTGCTAACCTTTTACCCTTGGGAGGCTACACCTTC. The chain recombines TRBV20-1 with TRBJ1-2, with D unclear. There are 13 residues in the CDR3. Trimming shortened V by 4 bases and J by 8 bases, and 17 bases separated the two germline ends. Germline CDR1 is DFQATT and CDR2 is SNEGSKA (reference sequence).

This clonotype occurred many times. V is TRBV5-1 and J is TRBJ2-3; a weak D match, TRBD2 (5 bases). Trimming shortened V by 4 bases and J by 5 bases, and 17 bases separated the two germline ends. Germline CDR1 is SGHRS and CDR2 is YFSETQ. The CDR3 is 15 residues long. The CDR3 DNA sequence: TGCGCCAGCAGCCCCGCCGGAGGTATAGGAGATACGCAGTATTTT. It is translated as CASSPAGGIGDTQYF.

This clonotype occurred many times. The CDR3 loop reads CASRRRTGGATGELFF. The DNA for the CDR3 is TGTGCCAGCAGACGCCGGACAGGGGGAGCCACCGGGGAGCTGTTTTTT. The chain couples TRBV6-1 to TRBJ2-2, with TRBD1 matching 10 bases. Germline CDR1 MNHNS, CDR2 SASEGT. Trimming cost V 6 bases and J 4 bases; bases outside gene matches: 8. The CDR3 is 16 residues long.

The chain is built from TRBV12-3 or TRBV12-4 and TRBJ1-1; TRBD1 aligns across 8 bases. This CDR3 spans 15 amino acids. V lost 3 bases, J lost 1 base, and 4 bases stayed unmatched. The CDR3 nucleotides read TGTGCCAGCAGTTTTATTCAGGGGGCGAACACTGAAGCTTTCTTT. Encoded protein: CASSFIQGANTEAFF.

This clonotype was seen more than once but under ten times. The genes are TRBV27 and TRBJ1-1, with 7 bases matching TRBD1. J lost 3 bases, V lost 6 bases, and 10 bases had no gene match. The CDR3 loop spans 15 amino acids. Germline V gives CDR1 MNHEY, CDR2 SMNVEV (reference sequence). The DNA of the CDR3 is TGTGCCAGCAGACCCCCGACAGGGTTGGACACTGAAGCTTTCTTT. Amino acids: CASRPPTGLDTEAFF.

This rearrangement joins TRBV29-1 to TRBJ2-1, with D hard to call. V was cut by 1 base and J by 0 bases, with 16 bases left in between. CDR1 and CDR2 (germline): SQVTM, ANQGSEA. The CDR3 spans 17 residues. CDR3 in amino acids: CSVEGIFDTSSYNEQFF. CDR3 sequence (DNA): TGCAGCGTTGAAGGGATCTTCGACACGAGCTCCTACAATGAGCAGTTCTTC.

There are many counts of this clonotype. The rearrangement joins TRBV7-3 to TRBJ1-1; 7 bases fit TRBD1. Germline CDR1 and CDR2: SGHTA and FQGTGA. The CDR3 is 15 amino acids. Losses at the gene ends were 1 base for V and 2 bases for J; bases not matched to a gene: 4. The CDR3 bases are TGTGCCAGCAGCTTAAGGGGGGACAGCAACACTGAAGCTTTCTTT. Its translation is CASSLRGDSNTEAFF. The whole variable domain, remainder taken from reference TRBV7-3 and TRBJ1-1, is GAGVSQTPSNKVTEKGKYVELRCDPISGHTALYWYRQSLGQGPEFLIYFQGTGAADDSGLPNDRFFAVRPEGSVSTLKIQRTERGDSAVYLCASSLRGDSNTEAFFGQGTRLTVV.

J is TRBJ2-5 and V is TRBV28, with a possible D match to TRBD1 (6 bases). The CDR3 loop spans 15 amino acids. V lost 5 bases to trimming and J lost 4 bases, with 17 bases between them. Germline V gene lookup returns CDR1 MDHEN and CDR2 SYDVKM. As DNA, the CDR3 is TGTGCCAGCAGTACAACAGGGAAGGGCGTAGAGACCCAGTACTTC. Amino acids: CASSTTGKGVETQYF.

With regard to this clonotype: Since the CDR3 does not end with the conserved phenylalanine or tryptophan, this likely comes from a read error. The rearrangement uses TRBV30 and TRBJ1-2; D gene unclear. V dropped 1 base and J dropped 2 bases, with 20 bases sitting between them. Per germline, CDR1 GTSNPN and CDR2 SVGIG (reference sequence). This CDR3 is 17 amino acids long. The CDR3 nucleotides read TGTGCCTGGAGTGGAAGGATAAATATAGTGCAAAACTATGGCTACACCTGC. Translation: CAWSGRINIVQNYGYTC.

This clonotype was seen many times. The rearrangement uses TRBV7-3 and TRBJ1-2, with TRBD1 matching over 8 bases. The CDR3 extends over 13 amino acids. The junction had 3 bases not matched to a gene; V was cut back by 6 bases and J by 3 bases. Germline V gene data show CDR1 as SGHTA and CDR2 as FQGTGA. The CDR3 sequence is CASSPGGDYGYTF. The CDR3 DNA follows: TGTGCCAGCAGTCCAGGGGGCGACTATGGCTACACCTTC.